The 28 T cell receptor beta chains below come from one sample, sequenced in a study of cytomegalovirus exposure and HLA in healthy donors. 13 Jbeta primers and 60 Vbeta primers were used for the PCR. Assay used: immunoSEQ multiplex PCR; TCRdb lists only in-frame clones, some missing. Here the sample spans over 80,000 clones, around 79% being singletons. The sequenced material came from PBMCs. The receptors were gathered from a woman aged 70-85 years in good health and CMV-seropositive.

The V gene is TRBV5-8, the J gene TRBJ2-5; TRBD1 agrees at 8 bases. Losses at the gene ends were 0 bases for V and 5 bases for J; bases not matched to a gene: 12. This CDR3 has 17 residues. The germline V gene encodes CDR1 SGHTS and CDR2 YDEGEE. CDR3 nucleotides: TGTGCCAGCAGCTTGGAGCCTACAGGGGGATCCAAGGAGACCCAGTACTTC. As protein: CASSLEPTGGSKETQYF.

The chain has TRBV15 and TRBJ2-6; 10 nucleotides line up with TRBD1. In germline, CDR1 is LNHNV, CDR2 YYDKDF (reference sequence). J lost 1 base, V lost 0 bases, and 9 bases had no gene match. CDR3 size: 20 residues. Written as DNA, the CDR3 is TGTGCCACCAGCAGAGATGCCCGGCGGACAGGGGGTTCTGGGGCCAACGTCCTGACTTTC. Translation gives CATSRDARRTGGSGANVLTF.

The rearrangement links TRBV27 to TRBJ2-1; 9 nucleotides agree with TRBD2. Trimming took 0 bases from V and 7 from J; bases not matched to a gene: 7. Per the germline V gene, CDR1 is MNHEY and CDR2 is SMNVEV (reference sequence). This CDR3 spans 16 amino acids. CDR3 sequence (DNA): TGTGCCAGCAGTTTATCTGCGGGGGGGCTATTAAATGAGCAGTTCTTC. Its translation is CASSLSAGGLLNEQFF.

V gene TRBV19 combines with J gene TRBJ1-6, with unresolved D. This CDR3 is 14 amino acids long. Germline values: CDR1 LNHDA, CDR2 SQIVND (reference sequence). Between the trimmed V and J ends, which lost 6 bases and 6 bases, there was a span of 12 bases. This CDR3 is CASRMVLANSPLHF. The CDR3 region has the DNA TGTGCCAGTAGGATGGTCCTAGCTAATTCACCCCTCCACTTT.

CDR3 coding DNA: TGCGCCAGCAGCTTGGAGGGACTCGACCAAGAGACCCAGTACTTC. It specifies CASSLEGLDQETQYF. V and J are TRBV5-1 and TRBJ2-5; tentative D call: TRBD2 (6 bases). This CDR3 has 15 residues. The germline gives CDR1 SGHRS, CDR2 YFSETQ. Trimming took off 0 bases at V and 0 bases at J, with 9 bases between the two ends. Full variable domain (outside the CDR3, taken from reference TRBV5-1 and TRBJ2-5): KAGVTQTPRYLIKTRGQQVTLSCSPISGHRSVSWYQQTPGQGLQFLFEYFSETQRNKGNFPGRFSGRQFSNSRSEMNVSTLELGDSALYLCASSLEGLDQETQYFGPGTRLLVL.

The rearrangement joins TRBV27 to TRBJ2-7; tentative D call: TRBD2 (7 bases). This CDR3 spans 12 amino acids. Deletions cut 7 bases from V and 4 bases from J, with 11 bases between. CDR1 and CDR2 (germline): MNHEY, SMNVEV (reference sequence). CDR3 region: CASTGRGYEQYF. DNA of the CDR3: TGTGCCAGCACAGGGAGGGGGTACGAGCAGTACTTC.

V is TRBV7-2 and J is TRBJ2-7; TRBD2 aligns across 9 bases. The CDR3 runs to 15 residues. Unmatched junction bases numbered 7, after V lost 1 base and J lost 6 bases. The germline gives CDR1 SGHTA, CDR2 FQGNSA. The CDR3: CASSLVFGREGEQYF. CDR3 DNA sequence: TGTGCCAGCAGCTTAGTTTTTGGGCGGGAGGGCGAGCAGTACTTC.

The rearrangement links TRBV27 to TRBJ2-7; TRBD1 might be the D (5 bases). Per the germline V gene, CDR1 is MNHEY and CDR2 is SMNVEV (reference sequence). The CDR3 is made up of 14 amino acids. V was cut by 5 bases and J by 3 bases, with 14 bases left in between. The CDR3 bases are TGTGCCAGCAGTCTCCAGGGAAGTAACTACGAGCAGTACTTC. Translating gives CASSLQGSNYEQYF.

CDR3 bases: TGTGCCAGCAGCTTCTCCCCTACGGGGGTCCTACAGACGCAGTATTTT. Its translation is CASSFSPTGVLQTQYF. The chain links TRBV7-2 to TRBJ2-3, with TRBD2 as a possible D gene (6 bases). Per germline, CDR1 SGHTA and CDR2 FQGNSA. Trimming removed 3 bases at V and 9 bases at J, with 22 bases between. The CDR3 loop spans 16 amino acids.

CDR3 region: CASSPDGQGAGEQYF. The CDR3 nucleotides read TGTGCCAGCAGCCCGGACGGACAGGGTGCGGGTGAGCAGTACTTC. The chain carries TRBV28 and TRBJ2-7; 8 bases align to TRBD1. Germline V lookup: CDR1 MDHEN, CDR2 SYDVKM. J was trimmed by 7 bases and V by 6 bases; bases with no gene match: 14. The CDR3 loop spans 15 amino acids.

This chain joins TRBV7-2 and TRBJ1-5; possible D gene TRBD1, 6 bases. Trimming shortened V by 5 bases and J by 5 bases, and 16 bases separated the two germline ends. The CDR3 runs 15 residues. The V gene's germline CDR1 is SGHTA and CDR2 FQGNSA. The CDR3 loop is CASSGPPGVHQPQHF. The CDR3 coding sequence is TGTGCCAGCAGCGGACCGCCAGGGGTGCATCAGCCCCAGCATTTT.

The chain combines TRBV21-1 with TRBJ1-5. TRBV21-1 constitutes a pseudogene. The length of the CDR3 is 11 residues. For the CDR3, the DNA is TGTGCCAGCAGGCGTCGAGGACCCCAGCATTTT. This encodes CASRRRGPQHF.

The chain has TRBV9 and TRBJ1-5; D perhaps matches TRBD1 (6 bases). Germline assignment: CDR1 SGDLS and CDR2 YYNGEE. This CDR3 comprises 15 residues. V was cut by 4 bases and J by 5 bases, with 16 bases left in between. CDR3 residues: CASSRRGGWDQPQHF. Written as DNA, the CDR3 is TGTGCCAGCAGCCGAAGAGGGGGATGGGATCAGCCCCAGCATTTT.

There are a few counts of this clone. The chain links TRBV27 to TRBJ2-1, with 9 bases that match TRBD2. With V trimmed by 2 bases and J by 6 bases, 11 bases remained unmatched. The CDR3 consists of 17 residues. Germline CDR1 MNHEY, CDR2 SMNVEV (reference sequence). This CDR3 is CASSLDGVPGLANEQFF. CDR3 DNA sequence: TGTGCCAGCAGTTTAGACGGGGTACCGGGACTAGCCAATGAGCAGTTCTTC.

The chain is built from TRBV9 and TRBJ2-3; D is perhaps TRBD2 (6 bases). Deletions cut 0 bases from V and 14 bases from J, with 13 bases between. Looked up from germline, CDR1 is SGDLS and CDR2 is YYNGEE. The CDR3 covers 12 residues. The CDR3 here is CASSVGEGGAYF. CDR3 sequence (DNA): TGTGCCAGCAGCGTAGGGGAAGGAGGGGCGTATTTT. The variable domain in full, with the rest retrieved from reference TRBV9 and TRBJ2-3, is DSGVTQTPKHLITATGQRVTLRCSPRSGDLSVYWYQQSLDQGLQFLIQYYNGEERAKGNILERFSAQQFPDLHSELNLSSLELGDSALYFCASSVGEGGAYFGPGTRLTVL.

The chain employs TRBV5-5 and TRBJ1-3; D is uncertain. This CDR3 contains 14 residues. The germline V and J ends were trimmed by 0 bases and 0 bases, with 4 bases remaining between them. The germline V gene has CDR1 SGHKS and CDR2 YYEKEE (reference sequence). The CDR3 region has the DNA TGTGCCAGCAGCTTGGGTCGCTCTGGAAACACCATATATTTT. Its translation is CASSLGRSGNTIYF. Looking up the rest from reference TRBV5-5 and TRBJ1-3 gives the full variable domain: DAGVTQSPTHLIKTRGQQVTLRCSPISGHKSVSWYQQVLGQGPQFIFQYYEKEERGRGNFPDRFSARQFPNYSSELNVNALLLGDSALYLCASSLGRSGNTIYFGEGSWLTVV.

The rearrangement links TRBV27 to TRBJ2-7; 7 bases align to TRBD1. The J segment lost 4 bases and the V segment lost 6 bases, leaving 9 bases of the junction unmatched. The CDR3 contains 14 residues. Germline values: CDR1 MNHEY, CDR2 SMNVEV (reference sequence). The CDR3 reads CASRRDRAFYEQYF. In DNA, the CDR3 is TGTGCCAGCAGGAGAGACAGGGCTTTTTACGAGCAGTACTTC.

The chain joins TRBV6-1 to TRBJ2-1; maybe TRBD1 (6 bases). Trimming took 7 bases from V and 5 from J, leaving 18 bases between them. Germline CDR1 reads MNHNS; CDR2 reads SASEGT. This CDR3 contains 15 residues. The CDR3 coding sequence is TGTGCCAGCACTTCCAGGCCGGACAGTCACAATGAGCAGTTCTTC. It specifies CASTSRPDSHNEQFF.

This CDR3 is CASSPLQGSTDTQYF. CDR3 DNA sequence: TGCGCCAGCAGCCCTTTGCAGGGAAGCACAGATACGCAGTATTTT. The rearrangement uses TRBV5-1 and TRBJ2-3, with a possible D match to TRBD1 (5 bases). The length of the CDR3 is 15 residues. Germline V gene sequence: CDR1 SGHRS, CDR2 YFSETQ. Trimming took off 4 bases at V and 0 bases at J, with 12 bases between the two ends.

The chain carries TRBV6-5 and TRBJ1-6; the D gene is possibly TRBD1 (5 bases). This CDR3 contains 15 residues. The V gene lost 6 bases and the J gene lost 0 bases, with 9 bases spanning the gap. From germline, CDR1 is MNHEY and CDR2 SVGAGI. The CDR3 loop is CASRWGGSYNSPLHF. The DNA for the CDR3 is TGTGCCAGCAGGTGGGGGGGCTCCTATAATTCACCCCTCCACTTT.

V gene TRBV29-1 combines with J gene TRBJ2-1; TRBD2 aligns across 9 bases. The CDR3 is 15 residues long. With 4 bases clipped from V and 0 bases from J, the junction kept 4 bases outside the gene matches. CDR1 SQVTM and CDR2 ANQGSEA come from the germline V gene. DNA for the CDR3: TGCAGCGTTGCTGGGCGGGGGGGCTCCTACAATGAGCAGTTCTTC. It yields the protein CSVAGRGGSYNEQFF.

In nucleotides, the CDR3 is TGTGCCAGCAGCTTAGACGGGACAGTGAACACCGGGGAGCTGTTTTTT. It encodes CASSLDGTVNTGELFF. The rearrangement links TRBV7-9 to TRBJ2-2; TRBD1 aligns across 7 bases. This CDR3 has 16 amino acids. Trimming cost V 1 base and J 1 base; bases outside gene matches: 3. Per germline, CDR1 SEHNR and CDR2 FQNEAQ (reference sequence).

This chain links TRBV11-2 with TRBJ2-6; 9 nucleotides align to TRBD1. The CDR3 loop spans 17 amino acids. Unmatched junction bases numbered 4, after V lost 4 bases and J lost 0 bases. Germline V gene lookup returns CDR1 SGHAT and CDR2 FQNNGV. This chain's CDR3 is CASSSGTGRSGANVLTF. The CDR3 coding sequence is TGTGCCAGCAGCTCCGGGACAGGGCGCTCTGGGGCCAACGTCCTGACTTTC.

J is TRBJ1-2 and V is TRBV10-3, with D maybe TRBD1 (5 bases). Per germline, CDR1 ENHRY and CDR2 SYGVKD. V lost 3 bases and J 3 bases, leaving 8 bases between the germline ends. The CDR3 spans 13 residues. This CDR3 reads CAISDARDYGYTF. For the CDR3, the DNA is TGTGCCATCAGTGATGCCAGGGACTATGGCTACACCTTC.

V and J are TRBV27 and TRBJ2-7; D is possibly TRBD2 (6 bases). Germline-derived CDR1 and CDR2 are MNHEY and SMNVEV (reference sequence). V shed 6 bases and J shed 1 base, with 13 bases lying between them. The CDR3 is 14 amino acids. The CDR3 region has the DNA TGTGCCAGCAGAGCCGGGACTCTATCCTACGAGCAGTACTTC. Translation: CASRAGTLSYEQYF.

The chain recombines TRBV27 with TRBJ2-2, with D hard to call. CDR1 and CDR2 from the germline V gene are MNHEY and SMNVEV (reference sequence). Trimming cost V 0 bases and J 4 bases, with 12 bases left between them. The CDR3 consists of 16 residues. The CDR3 is CASSLSGVRGTGELFF. For the CDR3, the DNA is TGTGCCAGCAGTTTATCAGGCGTTCGAGGCACCGGGGAGCTGTTTTTT.

The chain couples TRBV28 to TRBJ2-2; 10 bases agree with TRBD1. The germline V gene has CDR1 MDHEN and CDR2 SYDVKM. V shed 10 bases and J 7 bases; nucleotides not matched to a gene: 9. The CDR3 has 14 amino acids. CDR3 coding DNA: TGTGCCACCGGCCGGACAGGGGGGGGCGGGGAGCTGTTTTTT. As protein: CATGRTGGGGELFF.

The chain recombines TRBV9 with TRBJ1-2; tentatively, D is TRBD1 (5 bases). Looked up from germline, CDR1 is SGDLS and CDR2 is YYNGEE. The CDR3 has 14 residues. The V end was cut by 4 bases, the J end by 5 bases, with 15 bases between. The CDR3 is CASSQITDMYGYTF. CDR3 in DNA: TGTGCCAGCAGCCAAATAACGGACATGTATGGCTACACCTTC.